The TCR beta chain under discussion was sequenced for a study of CD8 T cells in ankylosing spondylitis. To note about this clonotype: Antigen: not known.

This CDR3 is built from 10 residues. Trimming cost V 5 bases and J 11 bases, with 9 bases left between them. Germline values: CDR1 SEHNR, CDR2 FQNEAQ (reference sequence). In making TCR beta libraries, quantitative 5'-RACE with molecular barcodes was used. Via MiXCR, TCRdb re-called the 5' RACE reads, giving one row per CDR3 protein. The repertoire holds some 150,000 distinct CDR3 sequences, with around 45% as singletons. Regarding the study as a whole: Reportedly, significant enrichment of disease-linked clones occurred in matched ankylosing spondylitis synovial fluid. Roughly eight highly homologous variants made up a TCR beta motif that seemed to typify ankylosing spondylitis blood. In peripheral blood, disease-linked CD8+ clones occurred at relatively low frequencies.

This receptor was obtained from a male donor with ankylosing spondylitis. Sequenced sample: synovial fluid, either unsorted or a sorted T cell fraction (not recorded which). The rearrangement joins TRBV7-9 to TRBJ1-1, with D unresolved. CDR3 residues: CASSPHWAFF. The CDR3, as DNA: TGTGCCAGCAGCCCTCATTGGGCTTTCTTT.